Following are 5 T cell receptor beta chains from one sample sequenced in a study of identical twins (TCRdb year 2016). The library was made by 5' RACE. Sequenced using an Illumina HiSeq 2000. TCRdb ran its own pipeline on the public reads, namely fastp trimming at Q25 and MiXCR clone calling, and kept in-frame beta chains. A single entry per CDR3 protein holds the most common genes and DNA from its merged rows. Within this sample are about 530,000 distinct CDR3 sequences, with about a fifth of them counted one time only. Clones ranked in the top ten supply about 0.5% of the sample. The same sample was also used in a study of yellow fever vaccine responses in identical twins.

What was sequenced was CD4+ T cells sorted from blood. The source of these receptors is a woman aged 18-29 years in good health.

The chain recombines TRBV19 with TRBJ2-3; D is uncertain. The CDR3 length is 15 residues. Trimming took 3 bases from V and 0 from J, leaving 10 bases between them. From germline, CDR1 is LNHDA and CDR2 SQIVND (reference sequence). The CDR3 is CASSIYAASTDTQYF. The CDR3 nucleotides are TGTGCCAGTAGTATCTATGCAGCTAGCACAGATACGCAGTATTTT.

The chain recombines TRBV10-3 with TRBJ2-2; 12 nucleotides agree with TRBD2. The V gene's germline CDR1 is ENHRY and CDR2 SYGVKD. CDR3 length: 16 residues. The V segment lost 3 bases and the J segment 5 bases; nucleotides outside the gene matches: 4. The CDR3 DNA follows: TGTGCCATCAGTGACCTGACTAGCGGGAGAACCGGGGAGCTGTTTTTT. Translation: CAISDLTSGRTGELFF.

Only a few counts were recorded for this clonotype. The CDR3 region is CASSRQGENSPLHF. In DNA form, the CDR3 reads TGCGCCAGCAGTAGACAGGGAGAGAATTCACCCCTCCACTTT. The chain has TRBV10-1 and TRBJ1-6; 7 positions agree with TRBD1. In germline, CDR1 is WNHNN, CDR2 SYGVQD (reference sequence). The length of the CDR3 is 14 residues. V dropped 5 bases and J dropped 7; count of bases not matched to a gene: 5.

Here the CDR3 reads CASSLIGQSNEKLFF. Written as DNA, the CDR3 is TGTGCCAGCAGCTTAATAGGACAAAGCAATGAAAAACTGTTTTTT. The chain is built from TRBV7-6 and TRBJ1-4, with a weak D call TRBD1 (5 bases). Trimming stripped 2 bases from V and 5 bases from J, with 12 bases between. The germline V gene has CDR1 SGHVS and CDR2 FNYEAQ. The CDR3 is made up of 15 amino acids.

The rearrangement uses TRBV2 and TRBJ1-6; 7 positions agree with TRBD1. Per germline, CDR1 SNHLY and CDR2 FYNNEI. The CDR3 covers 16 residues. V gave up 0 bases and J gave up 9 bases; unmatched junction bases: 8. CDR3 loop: CASSEARQGVSSPLHF. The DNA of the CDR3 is TGTGCCAGCAGTGAAGCGAGACAGGGAGTTAGTTCACCCCTCCACTTT.